This T cell receptor (beta chain) was sequenced for a study of cytomegalovirus exposure and HLA in healthy donors. The PCR employed 60 Vbeta primers together with 13 Jbeta primers. TCRdb's copy holds only in-frame clones and misses some; the assay was immunoSEQ multiplex PCR. The sample has roughly 61,000 clones; around 90% are singletons. The CDR3 runs 14 residues. Germline values: CDR1 SGHDT, CDR2 YYEEEE. V was pared by 0 bases and J by 6 bases, with 5 bases of the junction left unmatched. Sequenced input: PBMCs. The source is a young man in good health and CMV-seropositive. J is TRBJ2-7 and V is TRBV5-6; 8 nucleotides line up with TRBD1. The CDR3 DNA sequence: TGTGCCAGCAGCTTGGGGGACAGGAGGGGCGAGCAGTACTTC. Translating it yields CASSLGDRRGEQYF. The full variable domain, in which reference TRBV5-6 and TRBJ2-7 provide the parts outside the CDR3, is DAGVTQSPTHLIKTRGQQVTLRCSPKSGHDTVSWYQQALGQGPQFIFQYYEEEERQRGNFPDRFSGHQFPNYSSELNVNALLLGDSALYLCASSLGDRRGEQYFGPGTRLTVT.